These 30 T cell receptor beta chains share one sample of origin, sequenced in a study of cytomegalovirus exposure and HLA in healthy donors. Primers: 60 Vbeta forward and 13 Jbeta reverse. The repertoire was sequenced with immunoSEQ multiplex PCR; TCRdb's copy has only in-frame clones and lacks some. This table holds roughly 200,000 clones, around 75% found once. Sequenced: PBMCs. These receptors all stem from a woman aged 30 to 39 in good health and CMV-seronegative.

V usage is TRBV7-2 and J usage is TRBJ1-1; D not resolved. CDR1 and CDR2 (germline): SGHTA, FQGNSA. CDR3 size: 14 residues. Trimming shortened V by 3 bases and J by 2 bases, and 10 bases separated the two germline ends. CDR3 amino acids: CASSLISRNTEAFF. For the CDR3, the DNA is TGTGCCAGCAGCTTGATTAGTCGTAACACTGAAGCTTTCTTT.

The rearrangement links TRBV5-4 to TRBJ1-1; TRBD1 agrees at 8 bases. Trimming at V came to 0 bases and at J to 6 bases, leaving 7 bases not matched to a gene. CDR3 length equals 15 residues. CDR1 SGHNT and CDR2 YYREEE come from the germline V gene (reference sequence). The CDR3 coding sequence is TGTGCCAGCAGCTTGGGGGCAGGGGGCCTCTCTGAAGCTTTCTTT. It encodes CASSLGAGGLSEAFF.

The chain recombines TRBV11-3 with TRBJ2-2; D ambiguous. The CDR3 has 17 amino acids. V was trimmed by 5 bases and J by 0 bases, leaving 16 bases between them. Germline V lookup: CDR1 SGHNT, CDR2 YENEEA. CDR3 DNA sequence: TGTGCCAGCAGCCCGGTATTCGTACCTACGAACACCGGGGAGCTGTTTTTT. This gives the protein CASSPVFVPTNTGELFF.

The chain employs TRBV2 and TRBJ1-1; TRBD1 is a possible D gene (5 bases). The V end was cut by 7 bases, the J end by 1 base, with 16 bases between. Germline assignment: CDR1 SNHLY and CDR2 FYNNEI. The CDR3 is 15 amino acids. The CDR3 region is CASMQGTFTNTEAFF. For the CDR3, the DNA is TGTGCCAGCATGCAGGGAACTTTCACGAACACTGAAGCTTTCTTT.

The chain links TRBV19 to TRBJ1-2; 7 bases are shared with TRBD1. The V gene end was trimmed by 6 bases and the J gene end by 3 bases; junction bases not matched to a gene: 10. CDR3 length equals 15 residues. Germline assignment: CDR1 LNHDA and CDR2 SQIVND (reference sequence). DNA for the CDR3: TGTGCCAGTAGCCAGAACAGGGGTAGTTACTATGGCTACACCTTC. This gives the protein CASSQNRGSYYGYTF.

The rearrangement uses TRBV28 and TRBJ2-7, with 12 bases fitting TRBD2. Germline CDR1 MDHEN, CDR2 SYDVKM. V lost 5 bases and J lost 3; bases outside the gene matches: 5. This CDR3 is built from 15 residues. For the CDR3, the DNA is TGTGCCAGCAGTAGACTAGCGGGAGATCGCTACGAGCAGTACTTC. Translated, it gives CASSRLAGDRYEQYF.

In this sample, this clone turned up a few times. Here the CDR3 reads CASSLRLAAPSSSYEQYF. The CDR3 coding sequence is TGCGCCAGCAGCCTGCGACTAGCTGCCCCCTCTAGTTCCTACGAGCAGTACTTC. The chain employs TRBV4-1 and TRBJ2-7; 7 bases line up with TRBD2. CDR1 is MGHRA and CDR2 is YSYEKL in the germline V gene. Unmatched junction bases numbered 16, after V lost 4 bases and J lost 1 base. The CDR3 is 18 amino acids.

The chain has TRBV9 and TRBJ2-5, with TRBD2 matching 8 bases. Germline V gene lookup returns CDR1 SGDLS and CDR2 YYNGEE. This CDR3 is built from 16 residues. V gave up 4 bases and J gave up 1 base; unmatched junction bases: 9. The DNA of the CDR3 is TGTGCCAGCAGCATTGGGACTAGTGCCTTCCAAGAGACCCAGTACTTC. It translates to CASSIGTSAFQETQYF.

The CDR3 protein is CASTPRGGRQETQYF. CDR3 bases: TGTGCCAGCACCCCGCGGGGGGGCCGGCAAGAGACCCAGTACTTC. This chain joins TRBV2 and TRBJ2-5; the match to TRBD2 covers 9 bases. The CDR3 length is 15 residues. Germline trimming cut 7 bases from V and 2 bases from J; bases unmatched to any gene: 8. Germline-derived CDR1 and CDR2 are SNHLY and FYNNEI.

This clone was seen only a few times. This chain joins TRBV7-6 and TRBJ1-5, with TRBD1 matching 8 bases. The germline V gene has CDR1 SGHVS and CDR2 FNYEAQ. J lost 3 bases, V lost 5 bases, and 6 bases had no gene match. There are 15 residues in the CDR3. The CDR3 DNA is TGTGCCAGCAGCCCTACAGGGGGGTACAATCAGCCCCAGCATTTT. Protein: CASSPTGGYNQPQHF.

This chain uses TRBV2 with TRBJ1-2; D uncertain. V lost 4 bases and J lost 4, with 13 bases in between. Germline V lookup: CDR1 SNHLY, CDR2 FYNNEI. The CDR3 length is 14 residues. CDR3 region: CASSVIRLGYGYTF. DNA for the CDR3: TGTGCCAGCAGTGTTATCAGGTTAGGCTATGGCTACACCTTC.

The rearrangement links TRBV14 to TRBJ1-2; 9 nucleotides line up with TRBD1. The CDR3 spans 14 residues. Germline-derived CDR1 and CDR2 are SGHDN and FVKESK. V lost 0 bases and J lost 7; bases outside the gene matches: 3. This CDR3 is CASSQEQGASGYTF. The CDR3 bases are TGTGCCAGCAGCCAAGAACAGGGGGCAAGTGGCTACACCTTC.

CDR3 sequence reads: CASIGLAGDSYEQYF. In DNA, the CDR3 is TGTGCCAGCATTGGACTAGCGGGAGACTCCTACGAGCAGTACTTC. V and J are TRBV6-6 and TRBJ2-7; 13 bases fit TRBD2. This CDR3 spans 15 amino acids. Germline CDR1 MNHNY, CDR2 SVGAGI (reference sequence). V was clipped by 7 bases and J by 0 bases; unmatched bases: 3.

The J gene is TRBJ1-5, the V gene TRBV2; D ambiguous. The V gene's germline CDR1 is SNHLY and CDR2 FYNNEI. Trimming pared 7 bases from V and 1 base from J, leaving 14 bases between. The CDR3 covers 15 residues. Here the CDR3 DNA reads TGTGCCAGCAACCTCGGAGGGTACAGCAATCAGCCCCAGCATTTT. It encodes CASNLGGYSNQPQHF.

On this clone itself: Sequence at one end of the junction differs from germline and may be a read error. The rearrangement uses TRBV7-7 and TRBJ2-1; 7 bases line up with TRBD2. This CDR3 comprises 14 residues. From germline, CDR1 is SSHAT and CDR2 FNYEAQ (reference sequence). The CDR3 loop reads CASSPAGFPNEQFF. In DNA form, the CDR3 reads TGTGCTAGCAGCCCAGCGGGGTTTCCCAATGAGCAGTTCTTC.

This chain connects TRBV6-1 to TRBJ2-5; 9 nucleotides line up with TRBD1. V lost 7 bases and J lost 0; bases outside the gene matches: 6. The germline gives CDR1 MNHNS, CDR2 SASEGT. CDR3 length equals 15 residues. The CDR3 loop is CASNLGQGYQETQYF. The CDR3 coding sequence is TGTGCCAGCAACCTAGGACAGGGGTACCAAGAGACCCAGTACTTC.

The chain has TRBV2 and TRBJ2-1, with TRBD1 identical over 9 bases. The germline V gene encodes CDR1 SNHLY and CDR2 FYNNEI. This CDR3 contains 14 residues. The V segment lost 5 bases and the J segment 7 bases; nucleotides outside the gene matches: 6. The CDR3 here is CASSLLTGGNEQFF. CDR3 in DNA: TGTGCCAGCAGTCTTTTGACAGGGGGGAATGAGCAGTTCTTC.

V and J are TRBV4-3 and TRBJ2-7; TRBD2 might be the D (5 bases). CDR1 is LGHNA, CDR2 YSLEER, per germline. This CDR3 comprises 15 residues. With 0 bases removed from V and 4 bases from J, the gap between germline ends came to 13 bases. The CDR3 loop is CASSQDIRAGYEQYF. The CDR3 coding sequence is TGCGCCAGCAGCCAAGATATCCGGGCGGGTTACGAGCAGTACTTC.

A word on this clone: This same CDR3 is encoded by further DNA sequences in the sample. V and J are TRBV6-5 and TRBJ1-3; the D gene is possibly TRBD1 (5 bases). CDR3 length equals 14 residues. V lost 5 bases to trimming and J lost 4 bases, with 12 bases between them. CDR1 and CDR2 from the germline V gene are MNHEY and SVGAGI. The CDR3 DNA is TGTGCCAGCAGTGATGGGGCATCGGGAAACACCATATATTTT. Translated, it gives CASSDGASGNTIYF.

The chain joins TRBV2 to TRBJ2-7, with TRBD2 as a possible D gene (6 bases). The germline V gene has CDR1 SNHLY and CDR2 FYNNEI. V dropped 10 bases and J dropped 3 bases, with 16 bases sitting between them. The length of the CDR3 is 13 residues. This chain's CDR3 is CATRGGFSYEQYF. In nucleotides, the CDR3 is TGTGCCACCCGAGGAGGGTTCAGCTACGAGCAGTACTTC.

CDR3 in DNA: TGCAGCGTTACCGGGACAGGGGGGTTGAGCGGGGAGCTGTTTTTT. Encoded protein: CSVTGTGGLSGELFF. The rearrangement joins TRBV29-1 to TRBJ2-2; 11 bases are a match to TRBD1. From germline, CDR1 is SQVTM and CDR2 ANQGSEA. The CDR3 spans 15 residues. V dropped 5 bases and J dropped 7; count of bases not matched to a gene: 9.

V usage is TRBV5-1 and J usage is TRBJ1-3, with 7 bases lining up with TRBD1. V trimming: 3 bases; J trimming: 4 bases; junction bases outside the gene matches: 7. This CDR3 spans 15 amino acids. Germline CDR1 reads SGHRS; CDR2 reads YFSETQ. The CDR3 bases are TGCGCCAGCAGCTGGAGTGGGACAGCCGGAAACACCATATATTTT. It yields the protein CASSWSGTAGNTIYF.

The V and J genes are TRBV6-5 and TRBJ2-3; D gene uncertain. Germline V gives CDR1 MNHEY, CDR2 SVGAGI. V was clipped by 8 bases and J by 6 bases, with 15 bases between them. The CDR3 extends over 13 amino acids. CDR3 bases: TGTGCCAGCTATTATCCCGGGTCGGATACGCAGTATTTT. Translation gives CASYYPGSDTQYF.

The chain links TRBV7-9 to TRBJ1-1; 8 bases agree with TRBD1. V was pared by 6 bases and J by 5 bases, with 17 bases of the junction left unmatched. The CDR3 consists of 17 residues. Germline-derived CDR1 and CDR2 are SEHNR and FQNEAQ (reference sequence). In DNA, the CDR3 is TGTGCCAGCAGGGAGGGGCAGGGGGCGCCCTGGGGTACTGAAGCTTTCTTT. This gives the protein CASREGQGAPWGTEAFF.

With regard to this clone: A read error may produce the germline difference seen at one junction end. This rearrangement joins TRBV27 to TRBJ2-7, with D maybe TRBD2 (6 bases). Germline V gives CDR1 MNHEY, CDR2 SMNVEV (reference sequence). This CDR3 has 13 amino acids. CDR3 protein: CASSLSLGGEQYF. CDR3 nucleotide sequence: TGTGCCAGCAGCTTATCATTGGGGGGCGAGCAGTACTTC.

The table lists this clone with a count of one. This chain joins TRBV5-1 and TRBJ2-1, with D possibly matching TRBD1 (6 bases). This CDR3 comprises 16 residues. Trimming pared 6 bases from V and 0 bases from J, leaving 16 bases between. Looked up from germline, CDR1 is SGHRS and CDR2 is YFSETQ. CDR3 protein: CASNRDTRSSYNEQFF. CDR3 in DNA: TGCGCCAGCAACAGGGACACTCGGAGCTCCTACAATGAGCAGTTCTTC.

J is TRBJ1-3 and V is TRBV10-2, with TRBD1 as a possible D gene (5 bases). This CDR3 is built from 14 residues. Trimming took 4 bases from V and 2 from J, leaving 9 bases between them. Germline values: CDR1 WSHSY, CDR2 SAAADI. CDR3 sequence reads: CASSVSRAGNTIYF. The CDR3 DNA reads as TGCGCCAGCAGTGTGAGCAGGGCTGGAAACACCATATATTTT.

About this clone: Other DNA sequences in the sample encode the same CDR3. The V and J genes are TRBV19 and TRBJ1-1; D unresolved. The CDR3 extends over 13 amino acids. V lost 3 bases to trimming and J lost 0 bases, with 5 bases between them. The germline CDR1 and CDR2 sequences are LNHDA and SQIVND (reference sequence). In DNA form, the CDR3 reads TGTGCCAGTAGTATCTCTGTGAACACTGAAGCTTTCTTT. The encoded protein is CASSISVNTEAFF.

This chain joins TRBV9 and TRBJ2-3, with D possibly matching TRBD1 (5 bases). The CDR3 runs to 14 residues. Germline CDR1 and CDR2: SGDLS and YYNGEE. Trimming left V 4 bases short and J 1 base short, with 10 bases between. DNA for the CDR3: TGTGCCAGCAGCCTCCAAGGGGGCACAGATACGCAGTATTTT. This gives the protein CASSLQGGTDTQYF.

The gene calls are TRBV7-2 and TRBJ2-7; TRBD2 matches at 8 bases. The CDR3 has 14 amino acids. Germline trimming cut 2 bases from V and 3 bases from J; bases unmatched to any gene: 3. CDR1 and CDR2 from the germline V gene are SGHTA and FQGNSA. The CDR3, as DNA: TGTGCCAGCAGCTTACGCCTAGCGGGCTACGAGCAGTACTTC. It encodes CASSLRLAGYEQYF.